Listed here are 14 T cell receptor beta chains from one sample, sequenced in a study of blood T cell repertoires in COVID-19. Sequencing used immunoSEQ multiplex PCR; TCRdb keeps in-frame clones, though not all of them. The sample lists fewer than 300,000 clones, approximately 84% occurring once. Sequenced material: peripheral blood. The receptors come from a human donor with COVID-19, enrolled during active disease. The donor label of this sample is uncertain.

This clone was seen only once. V is TRBV12-2 and J is TRBJ2-7; TRBD2, the D gene given by the table, was not confirmed from the DNA. TRBV12-2 is a pseudogene locus. The length of the CDR3 is 18 residues. CDR3: CASRSNLSSGSPSHEQYF. CDR3 nucleotides: TGTGCAAGTCGCTCAAACCTTTCTAGCGGGAGCCCCTCCCACGAGCAGTACTTC.

CDR3 sequence (DNA): TGTGCCAGCTCACCAAACCCAACCCTCGCGACAGGGGGCACTGAAGCTTTCTTT. This encodes CASSPNPTLATGGTEAFF. The V gene is TRBV18, the J gene TRBJ1-1, with 9 bases that match TRBD1. Germline-derived CDR1 and CDR2 are KGHSH and LQKENI. CDR3 length equals 18 residues. J was trimmed by 4 bases and V by 2 bases; bases with no gene match: 14.

This clone occurred a few times. The V and J genes are TRBV28 and TRBJ2-7, with TRBD2 matching 11 bases. This CDR3 is built from 17 residues. V shed 3 bases, J shed 5 bases, and the junction held 12 bases outside the gene matches. CDR1 and CDR2 (germline): MDHEN, SYDVKM. The DNA for the CDR3 is TGTGCCAGCAGTTTTCCTAGAGCTAGCGGGAGGTCTGACGAGCAGTACTTC. Protein product: CASSFPRASGRSDEQYF.

The V call is TRBV5-1, the J call TRBJ1-1; perhaps TRBD1 as D (5 bases). Deletions cut 0 bases from V and 8 bases from J, with 14 bases between. This CDR3 contains 14 residues. The germline V gene encodes CDR1 SGHRS and CDR2 YFSETQ. This CDR3 is CASSLDPRGLEAFF. The CDR3 DNA reads as TGCGCCAGCAGCTTGGACCCCCGGGGGTTGGAAGCTTTCTTT.

This chain connects TRBV6-1 to TRBJ1-4; D call uncertain. V was shortened by 2 bases and J by 0 bases, with 7 bases between the two germline ends. This CDR3 has 15 amino acids. Germline assignment: CDR1 MNHNS and CDR2 SASEGT. This CDR3 reads CASSEFITTNEKLFF. The CDR3 nucleotides are TGTGCCAGCAGTGAATTCATCACAACTAATGAAAAACTGTTTTTT.

The rearrangement links TRBV12-3 or TRBV12-4 to TRBJ1-3, with D unclear. The length of the CDR3 is 13 residues. V shed 3 bases and J shed 0 bases, with 3 bases lying between them. For the CDR3, the DNA is TGTGCCAGCAGTTTCCTCTCTGGAAACACCATATATTTT. This sequence encodes CASSFLSGNTIYF.

The J gene is TRBJ1-5, the V gene TRBV6-6; possibly TRBD1 for D (5 bases). Germline-derived CDR1 and CDR2 are MNHNY and SVGAGI (reference sequence). The germline V and J ends were trimmed by 5 bases and 4 bases, with 24 bases remaining between them. The CDR3 is 18 residues long. In DNA, the CDR3 is TGTGCCAGCAGTCCACGGCTGGGGGGGGGATCATCTAATCAGCCCCAGCATTTT. This sequence encodes CASSPRLGGGSSNQPQHF.

The CDR3 bases are TGTGCCAGCAGCGTAGGGGAGGGCGGCCCTGGAAACACCATATATTTT. Its protein is CASSVGEGGPGNTIYF. The genes are TRBV9 and TRBJ1-3, with D hard to call. Germline V gives CDR1 SGDLS, CDR2 YYNGEE. The CDR3 has 16 amino acids. Trimming pared 0 bases from V and 2 bases from J, leaving 12 bases between.

The rearrangement joins TRBV9 to TRBJ2-7, with D tentatively TRBD2 (5 bases). The germline CDR1 and CDR2 sequences are SGDLS and YYNGEE. Deletions cut 6 bases from V and 1 base from J, with 17 bases between. The CDR3 length is 15 residues. The CDR3 is CASTLVRASSYEQYF. CDR3 nucleotide sequence: TGTGCCAGCACCCTGGTGAGGGCTTCATCCTACGAGCAGTACTTC.

The J gene is TRBJ1-2, the V gene TRBV27; D is uncertain. Germline V lookup: CDR1 MNHEY, CDR2 SMNVEV (reference sequence). The CDR3 length is 13 residues. V shed 6 bases and J shed 5 bases, with 13 bases lying between them. The CDR3 sequence: CASRPDRWYGYTF. The CDR3 DNA is TGTGCCAGCAGGCCCGATCGGTGGTATGGCTACACCTTC.

The J gene is TRBJ1-2, the V gene TRBV6-5, with 8 bases aligning to TRBD1. The V segment lost 4 bases and the J segment 8 bases; nucleotides outside the gene matches: 12. The CDR3 is 15 residues long. The germline V gene has CDR1 MNHEY and CDR2 SVGAGI. This CDR3 is CASSSQGAHPLGYTF. The CDR3 region has the DNA TGTGCCAGCAGTTCTCAGGGGGCCCACCCACTAGGCTACACCTTC.

The chain combines TRBV28 with TRBJ2-3, with 7 bases fitting TRBD1. Germline trimming cut 5 bases from V and 3 bases from J; bases unmatched to any gene: 8. The CDR3 has 15 residues. Germline CDR1 and CDR2: MDHEN and SYDVKM. Here the CDR3 reads CASSTTGIRTDTQYF. The CDR3 nucleotides read TGTGCCAGCAGTACGACAGGGATCAGGACAGATACGCAGTATTTT.

V and J are TRBV19 and TRBJ2-3, with TRBD2 matching over 11 bases. This CDR3 region has 18 residues. Germline V gene lookup returns CDR1 LNHDA and CDR2 SQIVND (reference sequence). J lost 3 bases, V lost 4 bases, and 12 bases had no gene match. The CDR3 is CASSTRLAGTLKTDTQYF. The CDR3 DNA follows: TGTGCCAGTAGTACCCGACTAGCGGGAACCCTTAAGACAGATACGCAGTATTTT.

V gene TRBV2 combines with J gene TRBJ1-3; D unresolved. V shed 4 bases and J shed 3 bases, with 7 bases lying between them. Germline assignment: CDR1 SNHLY and CDR2 FYNNEI. The CDR3 extends over 13 amino acids. DNA of the CDR3: TGTGCCAGCAGTGGAACAGATGGAAACACCATATATTTT. It yields the protein CASSGTDGNTIYF.